This TCR beta chain emerged from a study of metastatic and nonmetastatic thyroid tumors. In germline, CDR1 is DFQATT, CDR2 SNEGSKA (reference sequence). Deletions cut 3 bases from V and 5 bases from J, with 20 bases between. CDR3 length: 15 amino acids. TCRdb re-analyzed the PCR reads through MiXCR. This table holds almost 70,000 clones, more than 13% found once. There were no patients who had received any treatment before thyroid surgery. This clone showed up many times. The receptor was isolated from a male donor with papillary thyroid cancer or a benign thyroid nodule (not recorded which). Some clones in this sample may be carry-over from other donors' samples. The specimen was blood. This sequence joins TRBV20-1 and TRBJ2-7; weak D call: TRBD1 (5 bases). The CDR3 DNA sequence: TGCAGTGCTAGTCTTCTTGTTAGGGGCGTCAACGAGCAGTACTTC. Protein sequence: CSASLLVRGVNEQYF.